This T cell receptor (beta chain) was observed in a study of T cell responses to AZD1222 COVID-19 vaccine. Study-level findings and limits: Breadth and depth of Spike-specific TCRs rose after two AZD1222 doses. After the peak T cell response, and only then, were repertoires sampled.

Repertoires were generated with immunoSEQ multiplex PCR, while TCRdb's copy carries only in-frame clones and drops some. The table includes around 66,000 clones, 88% detected once. In regard to this clone: The antigen is unknown.

Germline V lookup: CDR1 SEHNR, CDR2 FQNEAQ (reference sequence). The V end was cut by 10 bases, the J end by 0 bases, with 7 bases between. This CDR3 comprises 12 residues. The rearrangement joins TRBV7-9 to TRBJ1-3; unclear D gene. The sequencing used peripheral blood, collected 28 days after the second dose of the MenACWY control vaccine. The source is an adult who received the MenACWY meningococcal vaccine as a control. CDR3 loop: CATRTSGNTIYF. Written as DNA, the CDR3 is TGTGCCACTAGGACCTCTGGAAACACCATATATTTT. The full variable domain, completed using reference TRBV7-9 and TRBJ1-3, is DTGVSQNPRHKITKRGQNVTFRCDPISEHNRLYWYRQTLGQGPEFLTYFQNEAQLEKSRLLSDRFSAERPKGSFSTLEIQRTEQGDSAMYLCATRTSGNTIYFGEGSWLTVV.